Sequencing of this TCR beta chain was carried out in a study of T cell responses to AZD1222 COVID-19 vaccine. Only in-frame clones appear in the TCRdb table, and some are missing; sequencing was by immunoSEQ multiplex PCR. The data hold approximately 35,000 clones, with 85% to 90% observed a single time. There are 15 residues in the CDR3. Trimming took 0 bases from V and 4 from J; bases not matched to a gene: 5. Germline lookup yields CDR1 MNHNS and CDR2 SASEGT. The J gene is TRBJ1-2, the V gene TRBV6-1, with TRBD1 matching 7 bases. The sample consisted of peripheral blood, taken 28 days after the second AZD1222 dose. This receptor was taken from an adult who received the AZD1222 COVID-19 vaccine. In DNA, the CDR3 is TGTGCCAGCAGTGAAGCAGACAGGGTCGGCTATGGCTACACCTTC. Residues: CASSEADRVGYGYTF.